This T cell receptor (beta chain) comes out of a study of blood T cell repertoires in COVID-19. Study-level information: Italy, Spain and the United States were the sources of the convalescent and acute COVID-19 samples. Sources were T cells, B-cell-depleted T cells, or PBMCs; the material itself was cDNA or gDNA.

Germline lookup yields CDR1 SGHNT and CDR2 YYREEE (reference sequence). V trimming: 1 base; J trimming: 5 bases; junction bases outside the gene matches: 3. CDR3 length equals 15 residues. This clone was seen at least ten times. Authors' data handling: How many nucleated cells were present was estimated from reference gene primer amplification. Assay: immunoSEQ multiplex PCR; the TCRdb copy retains only in-frame clones and omits some. The V and J calls and the clone size are those of that table, but D and trimming were determined from the DNA. The sample has under 200,000 clones, 85% to 90% seen once; the top ten hold 1.5% to 2%.

J is TRBJ2-1 and V is TRBV5-4; 10 bases are a match to TRBD2. The receptor's source is a man between 18 and 29 years old with active or convalescent COVID-19. Source material: peripheral blood. DNA of the CDR3: TGTGCCAGCAGCTTGAGCGGGGGGGATGACAATGAGCAGTTCTTC. This codes for CASSLSGGDDNEQFF. Complete variable domain (other parts from reference TRBV5-4 and TRBJ2-1): ETGVTQSPTHLIKTRGQQVTLRCSSQSGHNTVSWYQQALGQGPQFIFQYYREEENGRGNFPPRFSGLQFPNYSSELNVNALELDDSALYLCASSLSGGDDNEQFFGPGTRLTVL.